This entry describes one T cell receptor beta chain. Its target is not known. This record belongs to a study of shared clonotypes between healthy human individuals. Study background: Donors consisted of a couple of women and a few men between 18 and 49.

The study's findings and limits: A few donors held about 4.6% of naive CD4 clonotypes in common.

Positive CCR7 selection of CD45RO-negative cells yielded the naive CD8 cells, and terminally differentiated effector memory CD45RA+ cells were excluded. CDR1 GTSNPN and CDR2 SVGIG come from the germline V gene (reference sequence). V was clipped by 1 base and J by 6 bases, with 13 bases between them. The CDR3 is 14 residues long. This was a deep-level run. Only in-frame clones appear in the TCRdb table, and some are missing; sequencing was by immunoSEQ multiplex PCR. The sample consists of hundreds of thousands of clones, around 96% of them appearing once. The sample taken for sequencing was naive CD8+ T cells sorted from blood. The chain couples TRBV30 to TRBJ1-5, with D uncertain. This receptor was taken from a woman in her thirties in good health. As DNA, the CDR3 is TGTGCCTGGAGTGAAGGTCTTGTAAGTCAGCCCCAGCATTTT. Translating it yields CAWSEGLVSQPQHF.